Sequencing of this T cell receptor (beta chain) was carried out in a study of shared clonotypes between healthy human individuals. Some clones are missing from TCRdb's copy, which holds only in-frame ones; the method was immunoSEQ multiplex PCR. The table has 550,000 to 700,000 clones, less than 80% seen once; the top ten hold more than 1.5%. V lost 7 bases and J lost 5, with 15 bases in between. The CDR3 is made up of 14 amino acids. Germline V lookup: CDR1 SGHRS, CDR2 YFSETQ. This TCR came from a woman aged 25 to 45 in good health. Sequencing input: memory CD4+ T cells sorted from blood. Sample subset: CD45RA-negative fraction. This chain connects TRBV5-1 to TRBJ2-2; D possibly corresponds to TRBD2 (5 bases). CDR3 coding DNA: TGCGCCAGCTCCGGAACCCCGGGAACCGGGGAGCTGTTTTTT. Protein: CASSGTPGTGELFF.